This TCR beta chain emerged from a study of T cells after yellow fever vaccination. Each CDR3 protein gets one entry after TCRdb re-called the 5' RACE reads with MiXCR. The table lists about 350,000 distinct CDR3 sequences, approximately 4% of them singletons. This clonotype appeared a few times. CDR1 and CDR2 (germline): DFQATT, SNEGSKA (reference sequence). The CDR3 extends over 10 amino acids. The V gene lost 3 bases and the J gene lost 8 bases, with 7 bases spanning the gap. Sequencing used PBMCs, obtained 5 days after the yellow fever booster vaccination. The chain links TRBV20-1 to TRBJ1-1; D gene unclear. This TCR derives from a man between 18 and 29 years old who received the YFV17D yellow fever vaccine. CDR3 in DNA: TGCAGTGCTAGCAGGCAGGAAGCTTTCTTT. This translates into CSASRQEAFF.